This is a list of T cell receptor beta chains from one sample in a study of CD8 T cells in ankylosing spondylitis. TCRdb ran MiXCR on the 5' RACE reads and lists one entry per CDR3 protein. The sample gives a few hundred thousand distinct CDR3 sequences, 20% of which show up once; around 12% is in the top ten. Sequencing used blood, either unsorted or a sorted T cell fraction (not recorded which). These TCRs come from a male donor with ankylosing spondylitis or in good health (not recorded which). The CDR3 runs from the conserved cysteine through the conserved F or W. The order of the fields is CDR3 DNA, CDR3 protein, J gene, D gene, V gene, clone size. The D gene is left open where the match is weak. Only part of the rows carry a size: once, few, many, or a class if the clone is expanded.

CDR3nt: TGCGCCAGCAGCTTGGACAGGGAGCTGTTTTTT; CDR3aa: CASSLDRELFF; j_gene: TRBJ2-2; d_gene: .; v_gene: TRBV5-1; abundance: .
CDR3nt: TGTGCCAGCAGTTACTGGGAACAGGGGCCGGGCAATGAGCAGTTCTTC; CDR3aa: CASSYWEQGPGNEQFF; j_gene: TRBJ2-1; d_gene: TRBD1; v_gene: TRBV6-5; abundance: few
CDR3nt: TGTGCCAGCAGCTTTGACAGGGGAGGTCTCTACGAGCAGTACTTC; CDR3aa: CASSFDRGGLYEQYF; j_gene: TRBJ2-7; d_gene: TRBD1; v_gene: TRBV11-2; abundance: few
CDR3nt: TGCGCCAGCAGCTACTACCCGGGACAGAACTACGAGCAGTGCTTC; CDR3aa: CASSYYPGQNYEQCF; j_gene: TRBJ2-7; d_gene: TRBD1; v_gene: TRBV5-1; abundance: .
CDR3nt: TGTGCCAGCAGCCAAGTACAGGCCAGGCCGACCTACGAGCAGTACTTC; CDR3aa: CASSQVQARPTYEQYF; j_gene: TRBJ2-7; d_gene: .; v_gene: TRBV4-2; abundance: .
CDR3nt: TGTGCCAGCAGCCCCAGGGGCATTAATGAAAAACTGTTTTTT; CDR3aa: CASSPRGINEKLFF; j_gene: TRBJ1-4; d_gene: .; v_gene: TRBV7-9; abundance: few
CDR3nt: TGTGCCAGCACACCGACAGGTCCCAGAGGGTACCAGCATTTT; CDR3aa: CASTPTGPRGYQHF; j_gene: TRBJ1-5; d_gene: .; v_gene: TRBV28; abundance: few
CDR3nt: TGTGCCAGCAGTTACACCGTCCCGGGACAGGGACAAGAGACCCAGTACTTC; CDR3aa: CASSYTVPGQGQETQYF; j_gene: TRBJ2-5; d_gene: TRBD1; v_gene: TRBV6-5; abundance: few
CDR3nt: TGTGCCAGCAGCCCCCCGGTTGGGGCCGGGGAGCTGTTTTTT; CDR3aa: CASSPPVGAGELFF; j_gene: TRBJ2-2; d_gene: .; v_gene: TRBV7-9; abundance: .
CDR3nt: TGTGCCAGCAGCTTAGGCCGAACCGACCCCTACTTC; CDR3aa: CASSLGRTDPYF; j_gene: TRBJ2-7; d_gene: .; v_gene: TRBV11-2; abundance: .
CDR3nt: TGTGCCAGCAGCGGCGGACTAGCGGGGACGGATTCGTACAATGAGCAGTTCTTC; CDR3aa: CASSGGLAGTDSYNEQFF; j_gene: TRBJ2-1; d_gene: TRBD2; v_gene: TRBV9; abundance: few
CDR3nt: TGTGCCAGCAGCTTTCCAGGGAAAGAGACCCAGTACTTC; CDR3aa: CASSFPGKETQYF; j_gene: TRBJ2-5; d_gene: .; v_gene: TRBV12-3/TRBV12-4; abundance: many
CDR3nt: TGTGCCAGCAGTTTGTGGCGGCGGGAACCTTACGAGCAGTACTTC; CDR3aa: CASSLWRREPYEQYF; j_gene: TRBJ2-7; d_gene: .; v_gene: TRBV12-3/TRBV12-4; abundance: many
CDR3nt: TGTGCCAGCAGCCAAAAGAGAGGAGAGACCCAGTACTTC; CDR3aa: CASSQKRGETQYF; j_gene: TRBJ2-5; d_gene: .; v_gene: TRBV14; abundance: few
CDR3nt: TGTGCCAGCAGTTTAGGGACAGGGATTTTAAGCACAGATACGCAGTATTTT; CDR3aa: CASSLGTGILSTDTQYF; j_gene: TRBJ2-3; d_gene: TRBD1; v_gene: TRBV12-3/TRBV12-4; abundance: .
CDR3nt: TGTGCCAGCGGACAAGCAGCGGGAAATACTGAAGCTTTCTTT; CDR3aa: CASGQAAGNTEAFF; j_gene: TRBJ1-1; d_gene: .; v_gene: TRBV4-2; abundance: few
CDR3nt: TGTGCCAGCAGCCGGGACGAGGGACTAGCCCCATCAGATACGCAGTATTTT; CDR3aa: CASSRDEGLAPSDTQYF; j_gene: TRBJ2-3; d_gene: TRBD2; v_gene: TRBV3-1; abundance: .
CDR3nt: TGCGCCAGCAGCCCTAGCGGGGGGACAGATAGGCAGTATTTT; CDR3aa: CASSPSGGTDRQYF; j_gene: TRBJ2-3; d_gene: TRBD2; v_gene: TRBV4-1; abundance: once
CDR3nt: TGTGCCAGCAGTGAACTAGCGGGGGGGAGGGAGCAGTTCTTC; CDR3aa: CASSELAGGREQFF; j_gene: TRBJ2-1; d_gene: TRBD2; v_gene: TRBV6-1; abundance: few
CDR3nt: TGCAGTGCTAGAGTCGGGTTCCTCCAAGAGACCCAGTACTTC; CDR3aa: CSARVGFLQETQYF; j_gene: TRBJ2-5; d_gene: .; v_gene: TRBV20-1; abundance: few
CDR3nt: TGTGCCAGCAGCCCGCCAACAACTGACTACGAGCAGTACTTC; CDR3aa: CASSPPTTDYEQYF; j_gene: TRBJ2-7; d_gene: .; v_gene: TRBV9; abundance: .
CDR3nt: TGTGCCAGCAGCTTAGAGTCTAGCGGGGGGACCTCCTACAATGAGCAGTTCTTC; CDR3aa: CASSLESSGGTSYNEQFF; j_gene: TRBJ2-1; d_gene: TRBD2; v_gene: TRBV13; abundance: few
CDR3nt: TGCAGCGTTGAAGATCAACGGGGCTCCTTTCAAGAGACCCAGTACTTC; CDR3aa: CSVEDQRGSFQETQYF; j_gene: TRBJ2-5; d_gene: .; v_gene: TRBV29-1; abundance: .
CDR3nt: TGTGCCAGCACCCCGGGGGTCGAGCAGTACTTC; CDR3aa: CASTPGVEQYF; j_gene: TRBJ2-7; d_gene: .; v_gene: TRBV12-3/TRBV12-4; abundance: many
CDR3nt: TGCAGTGCTAGGGGGACACTCTCCTACGAGCAGTACTTC; CDR3aa: CSARGTLSYEQYF; j_gene: TRBJ2-7; d_gene: .; v_gene: TRBV20-1; abundance: .
CDR3nt: TGTGCCAGCAGCGTAGCAGGGAGGTCTGGGGCCAACGTCCTGACTTTC; CDR3aa: CASSVAGRSGANVLTF; j_gene: TRBJ2-6; d_gene: .; v_gene: TRBV9; abundance: .
CDR3nt: TGTGCCAGCAGCCAACACCGAGGCGAAGAGACCCAGTACTTC; CDR3aa: CASSQHRGEETQYF; j_gene: TRBJ2-5; d_gene: .; v_gene: TRBV12-3/TRBV12-4; abundance: .
CDR3nt: TGTGCCAGCAGCTTTTCACCCGGACTGGGGAACACTGAAGCTTTCTTT; CDR3aa: CASSFSPGLGNTEAFF; j_gene: TRBJ1-1; d_gene: .; v_gene: TRBV7-9; abundance: few
CDR3nt: TGTGCCAGCAGTCTCCCGGACGGTTGGGAGCAGTACTTC; CDR3aa: CASSLPDGWEQYF; j_gene: TRBJ2-7; d_gene: .; v_gene: TRBV12-3/TRBV12-4; abundance: few
CDR3nt: TGTGCCAGCAGCCCTAGTCATCTTCAGACCGCGATGGCAGGCAATGAGCAGTTCTTC; CDR3aa: CASSPSHLQTAMAGNEQFF; j_gene: TRBJ2-1; d_gene: .; v_gene: TRBV11-1; abundance: once
CDR3nt: TGTGCCAGCAGCTTGGGACAGGGAGTGGAGACCCAGTACTTC; CDR3aa: CASSLGQGVETQYF; j_gene: TRBJ2-5; d_gene: TRBD1; v_gene: TRBV5-6; abundance: .
CDR3nt: TGTGCCAGCAGTGAGCTCGGTCGTGGCTACACCTTC; CDR3aa: CASSELGRGYTF; j_gene: TRBJ1-2; d_gene: .; v_gene: TRBV2; abundance: few
CDR3nt: TGTGCCAGCAGTTTAGTGGGGGGCCCATCTAGCACAGATACGCAGTATTTT; CDR3aa: CASSLVGGPSSTDTQYF; j_gene: TRBJ2-3; d_gene: .; v_gene: TRBV12-3/TRBV12-4; abundance: .
CDR3nt: TGTGCCAGCCAAACCCACAGAAACACCGGGGAGCTGTTTTTT; CDR3aa: CASQTHRNTGELFF; j_gene: TRBJ2-2; d_gene: .; v_gene: TRBV2; abundance: few
CDR3nt: TGCAGTGCTAGAGGAGAGGCTAGCGGGGGGTATGATACGCAGTATTTT; CDR3aa: CSARGEASGGYDTQYF; j_gene: TRBJ2-3; d_gene: TRBD2; v_gene: TRBV20-1; abundance: .
CDR3nt: TGTGCCAGCAGGGGCTACACAGATACGCAGTATTTT; CDR3aa: CASRGYTDTQYF; j_gene: TRBJ2-3; d_gene: .; v_gene: TRBV6-6; abundance: .
CDR3nt: TGTGCCATCAGTGACGACAGGGGAGAGAACACCGGGGAGCTGTTTTTT; CDR3aa: CAISDDRGENTGELFF; j_gene: TRBJ2-2; d_gene: TRBD1; v_gene: TRBV10-3; abundance: few
CDR3nt: TGTGCCAGCAGTTACTCGTGGACAGGGGGTACCGGGGAGCTGTTTTTT; CDR3aa: CASSYSWTGGTGELFF; j_gene: TRBJ2-2; d_gene: TRBD1; v_gene: TRBV6-5; abundance: .
CDR3nt: TGTGCCAGCAGCTTGTCAGGGATTTCCTCCGGGGAGCTGTTTTTT; CDR3aa: CASSLSGISSGELFF; j_gene: TRBJ2-2; d_gene: .; v_gene: TRBV5-4; abundance: .
CDR3nt: TGCAGCGTTTACGGGGGAAACACCGGGGAGCTGTTTTTT; CDR3aa: CSVYGGNTGELFF; j_gene: TRBJ2-2; d_gene: .; v_gene: TRBV29-1; abundance: few
CDR3nt: TGTGCCACCAGCGGACGGTTTGAAGCTTTCTTT; CDR3aa: CATSGRFEAFF; j_gene: TRBJ1-1; d_gene: .; v_gene: TRBV15; abundance: .
CDR3nt: TGTGCCAGCAGCCCCCTACAGGGTAGCACTGAAGCTTTCTTT; CDR3aa: CASSPLQGSTEAFF; j_gene: TRBJ1-1; d_gene: .; v_gene: TRBV27; abundance: .
CDR3nt: TGTGCCAGCAGTTTATTTTTTGGAATGGCTGAAGCTTTCTTT; CDR3aa: CASSLFFGMAEAFF; j_gene: TRBJ1-1; d_gene: .; v_gene: TRBV28; abundance: .